This entry features one T cell receptor (beta chain) sequence. Its antigen is undetermined. The germline V gene has CDR1 SGDLS and CDR2 YYNGEE. The CDR3 contains 14 residues. V lost 0 bases and J lost 6, with 10 bases in between. TCRdb fed the reads into MiXCR, producing one record per CDR3 protein. Of about 920,000 distinct CDR3 sequences in the sample, 31% were seen once. This sample was taken from a study of T cell repertoires in cytomegalovirus infection. The source was cultured CD8+ T cells from PBMCs, collected from culture after CMV antigen stimulation. This clonotype was obtained from a human donor in good health (CMV status not recorded). Some clones in this sample may be carry-over from other donors' samples. V gene TRBV9 combines with J gene TRBJ2-1; tentative D call: TRBD2 (6 bases). As DNA, the CDR3 is TGTGCCAGCAGCGTAGAGGGACTCTTCAATGAGCAGTTCTTC. This encodes CASSVEGLFNEQFF.